One and the same sample provided the 31 T cell receptor beta chains below, sequenced in a study of shared clonotypes between healthy human individuals. Sequencing was performed with immunoSEQ multiplex PCR; in TCRdb, only in-frame clones are kept and a portion is missing. Among millions of clones, over 85% were seen once, and the ten largest hold 1.1%. Terminally differentiated effector memory CD45RA+ cells were excluded by CCR7 positive selection of CD45RO-negative cells. The material sequenced was naive CD8+ T cells sorted from blood. All receptors derive from a man younger than 35 in good health.

A word on this clone: This same CDR3 is encoded by further DNA sequences in the sample. CDR3 sequence reads: CASSLGLAGNTGELFF. DNA for the CDR3: TGTGCCAGCAGCTTAGGACTAGCAGGGAACACCGGGGAGCTGTTTTTT. This chain joins TRBV13 and TRBJ2-2; possibly TRBD2 for D (6 bases). CDR1 and CDR2 from the germline V gene are PRHDT and FYEKMQ (reference sequence). Between the trimmed V and J ends, which lost 0 bases and 1 base, there was a span of 9 bases. The CDR3 contains 16 residues.

The chain combines TRBV28 with TRBJ2-5; no definite D call. The germline CDR1 and CDR2 sequences are MDHEN and SYDVKM. Trimming stripped 5 bases from V and 5 bases from J, with 3 bases between. This CDR3 contains 10 residues. CDR3 in amino acids: CASSRETQYF. The CDR3 bases are TGTGCCAGCAGTCGGGAGACCCAGTACTTC. The entire variable domain, with the rest obtained from reference TRBV28 and TRBJ2-5, is as follows: DVKVTQSSRYLVKRTGEKVFLECVQDMDHENMFWYRQDPGLGLRLIYFSYDVKMKEKGDIPEGYSVSREKKERFSLILESASTNQTSMYLCASSRETQYFGPGTRLLVL.

The V and J genes are TRBV30 and TRBJ2-3, with D possibly matching TRBD2 (6 bases). Trimming took off 0 bases at V and 7 bases at J, with 8 bases between the two ends. The CDR3 length is 12 residues. Germline V gene lookup returns CDR1 GTSNPN and CDR2 SVGIG (reference sequence). CDR3: CAWSVLANTQYF. The DNA for the CDR3 is TGTGCCTGGAGTGTACTAGCTAATACGCAGTATTTT.

The J gene is TRBJ2-7, the V gene TRBV4-1, with D possibly TRBD2 on 7 matching bases. The length of the CDR3 is 15 residues. Germline V gene sequence: CDR1 MGHRA, CDR2 YSYEKL. V was shortened by 3 bases and J by 6 bases, with 18 bases between the two germline ends. In DNA form, the CDR3 reads TGCGCCAGCAGCCAGGTCCCGGCGGGGGCAGGCGAGCAGTACTTC. This translates into CASSQVPAGAGEQYF.

This chain uses TRBV13 with TRBJ2-3, with D unclear. Trimming cost V 1 base and J 6 bases, with 5 bases left between them. This CDR3 has 12 amino acids. Germline V gene sequence: CDR1 PRHDT, CDR2 FYEKMQ (reference sequence). CDR3 protein: CASSLVRDTQYF. The CDR3 nucleotides are TGTGCCAGCAGCTTAGTTCGGGATACGCAGTATTTT.

This clone was seen just once. V usage is TRBV12-2 and J usage is TRBJ2-7; TRBD2 is the table's D call, not checked against the DNA. TRBV12-2 is an annotated pseudogene. The CDR3 loop spans 14 amino acids. The CDR3 sequence is CASPLVGRAHEQYF. For the CDR3, the DNA is TGTGCAAGTCCTCTAGTTGGGAGGGCCCACGAGCAGTACTTC.

This clone has more than one count but fewer than ten. CDR3 amino acids: CASSLSSFSPLHF. The CDR3 DNA reads TGTGCCAGCAGTTTATCTTCGTTCTCACCCCTCCACTTT. This rearrangement joins TRBV27 to TRBJ1-6, with unresolved D. This CDR3 has 13 amino acids. The germline V gene encodes CDR1 MNHEY and CDR2 SMNVEV (reference sequence). With 0 bases removed from V and 10 bases from J, the gap between germline ends came to 7 bases.

The chain carries TRBV4-1 and TRBJ2-7, with 8 bases lining up with TRBD2. The CDR3 runs to 15 residues. Trimming took 5 bases from V and 3 from J; bases not matched to a gene: 9. CDR1 is MGHRA, CDR2 YSYEKL, per germline. This CDR3 is CASSFSGSFSYEQYF. The CDR3 bases are TGCGCCAGCAGCTTCAGCGGGAGCTTCAGCTACGAGCAGTACTTC.

The chain recombines TRBV7-9 with TRBJ1-5; 7 nucleotides match TRBD1. V lost 6 bases and J lost 1; bases outside the gene matches: 6. CDR3 length equals 15 residues. Germline CDR1 and CDR2: SEHNR and FQNEAQ (reference sequence). CDR3 in DNA: TGTGCCAGCAGTCACCAGGGGGAGAGCAATCAGCCCCAGCATTTT. It translates to CASSHQGESNQPQHF.

The rearrangement joins TRBV2 to TRBJ2-2; D possibly matches TRBD1 or TRBD2 (5 bases each). The CDR3 is 15 amino acids. Trimming pared 6 bases from V and 2 bases from J, leaving 13 bases between. The germline gives CDR1 SNHLY, CDR2 FYNNEI. Written as DNA, the CDR3 is TGTGCCAGCAGCTCCGGGACCATTAACACCGGGGAGCTGTTTTTT. Encoded protein: CASSSGTINTGELFF.

The chain combines TRBV5-1 with TRBJ2-3, with D maybe TRBD2 (6 bases). CDR1 and CDR2 from the germline V gene are SGHRS and YFSETQ. The CDR3 spans 15 residues. Trimming cost V 0 bases and J 1 base, with 9 bases left between them. This CDR3 reads CASSLEDYRTDTQYF. CDR3 sequence (DNA): TGCGCCAGCAGCTTGGAGGACTATCGCACAGATACGCAGTATTTT. Using reference TRBV5-1 and TRBJ2-3 for the parts outside the CDR3, the full variable domain is KAGVTQTPRYLIKTRGQQVTLSCSPISGHRSVSWYQQTPGQGLQFLFEYFSETQRNKGNFPGRFSGRQFSNSRSEMNVSTLELGDSALYLCASSLEDYRTDTQYFGPGTRLTVL.

The chain couples TRBV30 to TRBJ2-1, with 7 bases that match TRBD2. CDR1 GTSNPN and CDR2 SVGIG come from the germline V gene (reference sequence). V shed 2 bases, J shed 2 bases, and the junction held 6 bases outside the gene matches. The CDR3 runs 15 residues. CDR3 sequence: CAWSLMGGAYNEQFF. In nucleotides, the CDR3 is TGTGCCTGGAGTCTGATGGGGGGGGCCTACAATGAGCAGTTCTTC.

The genes are TRBV11-2 and TRBJ2-7; D call uncertain. The germline gives CDR1 SGHAT, CDR2 FQNNGV. The ends were cut back, 4 bases at V and 7 bases at J, with 14 bases in the middle. CDR3 length: 13 residues. CDR3 amino acids: CASSSPWADEQYF. CDR3 nucleotides: TGTGCCAGCAGCTCCCCCTGGGCCGATGAGCAGTACTTC.

The chain recombines TRBV30 with TRBJ2-2; D is ambiguous. Germline V gene lookup returns CDR1 GTSNPN and CDR2 SVGIG (reference sequence). V was pared by 0 bases and J by 4 bases, with 9 bases between. This CDR3 is built from 14 residues. CDR3 DNA: TGTGCCTGGAGTGTAGATAGCAGCACCGGGGAGCTGTTTTTT. Translated: CAWSVDSSTGELFF.

The chain joins TRBV28 to TRBJ2-5, with 11 bases identical to TRBD2. The CDR3 is 17 residues long. J was trimmed by 2 bases and V by 5 bases; bases with no gene match: 10. CDR1 is MDHEN, CDR2 SYDVKM, per germline. This CDR3 is CASSQILAGDLQETQYF. The CDR3 region has the DNA TGTGCCAGCAGTCAGATACTAGCGGGGGATCTTCAAGAGACCCAGTACTTC. Filled out from reference TRBV28 and TRBJ2-5, the complete variable domain reads DVKVTQSSRYLVKRTGEKVFLECVQDMDHENMFWYRQDPGLGLRLIYFSYDVKMKEKGDIPEGYSVSREKKERFSLILESASTNQTSMYLCASSQILAGDLQETQYFGPGTRLLVL.

The table lists this clone with a count of one. The chain joins TRBV4-1 to TRBJ1-2; 9 positions agree with TRBD1. This CDR3 contains 17 residues. Germline V gene lookup returns CDR1 MGHRA and CDR2 YSYEKL. Trimming at V came to 4 bases and at J to 3 bases, leaving 12 bases not matched to a gene. The CDR3: CASSRVMGQGRDYGYTF. CDR3 DNA: TGCGCCAGCAGCCGAGTAATGGGACAGGGAAGGGACTATGGCTACACCTTC.

The chain has TRBV7-8 and TRBJ2-7; TRBD1 aligns across 12 bases. The CDR3 length is 17 residues. CDR1 SGHVS and CDR2 FQNEAQ come from the germline V gene. Losses at the gene ends were 5 bases for V and 2 bases for J; bases not matched to a gene: 10. CDR3 nucleotide sequence: TGTGCCAGCAGCACTACTACCGGGACAGGGGGCACCTACGAGCAGTACTTC. Amino acid sequence: CASSTTTGTGGTYEQYF. Full variable domain (rest looked up from reference TRBV7-8 and TRBJ2-7): GAGVSQSPRYKVAKRGQDVALRCDPISGHVSLFWYQQALGQGPEFLTYFQNEAQLDKSGLPSDRFFAERPEGSVSTLKIQRTQQEDSAVYLCASSTTTGTGGTYEQYFGPGTRLTVT.

Worth noting for this clone: Other DNA sequences from this sample encode an identical CDR3 as well. V and J are TRBV6-5 and TRBJ1-2, with D possibly being TRBD1 (5 bases). V lost 7 bases to trimming and J lost 5 bases, with 14 bases between them. The CDR3 is 13 residues long. Germline-derived CDR1 and CDR2 are MNHEY and SVGAGI. The CDR3 is CASTPGAGYGYTF. Here the CDR3 DNA reads TGTGCCAGCACGCCCGGGGCCGGGTATGGCTACACCTTC.

The CDR3 region has the DNA TGTGCCAGCAGCCCGACTAGCGGGAGGGCCACAGATACGCAGTATTTT. This codes for CASSPTSGRATDTQYF. This rearrangement joins TRBV7-8 to TRBJ2-3, with TRBD2 matching 14 bases. This CDR3 spans 16 amino acids. Germline V gene sequence: CDR1 SGHVS, CDR2 FQNEAQ. V gave up 5 bases and J gave up 2 bases; unmatched junction bases: 3.

The chain uses TRBV4-3 and TRBJ2-5; D is tentatively TRBD1 or TRBD2 (6 bases each). Germline V gene sequence: CDR1 LGHNA, CDR2 YSLEER. The V and J ends lost 0 bases and 1 base respectively, with 9 bases between them. CDR3 length equals 15 residues. CDR3 DNA: TGCGCCAGCAGCCAAGATCCGGGGGCCCAAGAGACCCAGTACTTC. Translated, it gives CASSQDPGAQETQYF.

The chain combines TRBV29-1 with TRBJ2-1; the D is unclear. The CDR3 totals 16 residues. The V gene's germline CDR1 is SQVTM and CDR2 ANQGSEA. The V gene lost 4 bases and the J gene lost 2 bases, with 18 bases spanning the gap. The CDR3 here is CSVGEPLEMAYNEQFF. CDR3 DNA sequence: TGCAGCGTTGGGGAACCCCTAGAGATGGCCTACAATGAGCAGTTCTTC.

This chain uses TRBV30 with TRBJ1-1, with D unresolved. Germline values: CDR1 GTSNPN, CDR2 SVGIG (reference sequence). The CDR3 runs to 13 residues. The V end was cut by 8 bases, the J end by 0 bases, with 13 bases between. CDR3 region: CASPGGMNTEAFF. CDR3 DNA sequence: TGTGCCAGCCCAGGAGGGATGAACACTGAAGCTTTCTTT.

The V and J genes are TRBV6-1 and TRBJ1-1; 7 nucleotides line up with TRBD1. This CDR3 has 13 residues. The J segment lost 5 bases and the V segment lost 3 bases, leaving 3 bases of the junction unmatched. CDR1 is MNHNS, CDR2 SASEGT, per germline. The chain's CDR3 is CASSELTGTEAFF. DNA of the CDR3: TGTGCCAGCAGTGAGTTGACAGGGACTGAAGCTTTCTTT.

As DNA, the CDR3 is TGTGCCAGCTCACCTGAAGCTGCTGGGGCCAACGTCCTGACTTTC. It encodes CASSPEAAGANVLTF. V is TRBV18 and J is TRBJ2-6; D remains ambiguous. The CDR3 length is 15 residues. V was trimmed by 3 bases and J by 2 bases, leaving 8 bases between them. Germline loops: CDR1 KGHSH, CDR2 LQKENI.

V usage is TRBV5-8 and J usage is TRBJ1-2; 7 nucleotides agree with TRBD1. Germline assignment: CDR1 SGHTS and CDR2 YDEGEE. Losses at the gene ends were 6 bases for V and 0 bases for J; bases not matched to a gene: 11. CDR3 length equals 16 residues. The CDR3: CASTWTGPGANYGYTF. The CDR3, as DNA: TGTGCCAGCACCTGGACAGGCCCTGGAGCTAACTATGGCTACACCTTC.

As DNA, the CDR3 is TGTGCCAGTAGTATAGATCTCGAAGTCTACGAGCAGTACTTC. Its protein is CASSIDLEVYEQYF. V and J are TRBV19 and TRBJ2-7; D is unresolved. V was shortened by 0 bases and J by 3 bases, with 9 bases between the two germline ends. The germline V gene has CDR1 LNHDA and CDR2 SQIVND (reference sequence). The CDR3 covers 14 residues.

On this clone itself: This sample includes further DNA sequences coding for the same CDR3. The chain joins TRBV13 to TRBJ2-3; D might be TRBD2 (6 bases). V gave up 1 base and J gave up 4 bases, with 12 bases separating them. CDR3 length: 15 amino acids. Looked up from germline, CDR1 is PRHDT and CDR2 is FYEKMQ (reference sequence). CDR3 DNA: TGTGCCAGCAGCTTAGAACTAGCTGGGGCAGATACGCAGTATTTT. Translated: CASSLELAGADTQYF.

The chain combines TRBV2 with TRBJ2-5; D uncertain. The germline V and J ends were trimmed by 3 bases and 4 bases, with 12 bases remaining between them. The CDR3 extends over 14 amino acids. Per germline, CDR1 SNHLY and CDR2 FYNNEI. The DNA for the CDR3 is TGTGCCAGCAGTGACCAAAACAAGGCAGAGACCCAGTACTTC. It encodes CASSDQNKAETQYF. Full variable domain (missing parts from reference TRBV2 and TRBJ2-5): EPEVTQTPSHQVTQMGQEVILRCVPISNHLYFYWYRQILGQKVEFLVSFYNNEISEKSEIFDDQFSVERPDGSNFTLKIRSTKLEDSAMYFCASSDQNKAETQYFGPGTRLLVL.

The sample holds one count of this clone. The J gene is TRBJ2-2, the V gene TRBV28; possible D gene TRBD2, 5 bases. Germline CDR1 reads MDHEN; CDR2 reads SYDVKM. V was trimmed by 3 bases and J by 6 bases, leaving 14 bases between them. This CDR3 contains 15 residues. In DNA form, the CDR3 reads TGTGCCAGCAGTTTCCGGGGTGTTTTCGCCGGGGAGCTGTTTTTT. Residues: CASSFRGVFAGELFF.

The chain has TRBV2 and TRBJ2-7; TRBD2 aligns across 11 bases. This CDR3 has 16 residues. V trimming: 3 bases; J trimming: 0 bases; junction bases outside the gene matches: 4. Germline V gene sequence: CDR1 SNHLY, CDR2 FYNNEI. Here the CDR3 reads CASSEWTSGSSYEQYF. CDR3 sequence (DNA): TGTGCCAGCAGTGAGTGGACTAGCGGGTCCTCCTACGAGCAGTACTTC.

Concerning this clone itself: In the same sample, other DNA sequences code for this CDR3. The rearrangement joins TRBV10-3 to TRBJ1-1; no clear D. The CDR3 sequence is 13 residues long. V lost 6 bases to trimming and J lost 1 base, with 9 bases between them. From germline, CDR1 is ENHRY and CDR2 SYGVKD. As DNA, the CDR3 is TGTGCCATCAGCGAGCTGGGGAACACTGAAGCTTTCTTT. Its translation is CAISELGNTEAFF.